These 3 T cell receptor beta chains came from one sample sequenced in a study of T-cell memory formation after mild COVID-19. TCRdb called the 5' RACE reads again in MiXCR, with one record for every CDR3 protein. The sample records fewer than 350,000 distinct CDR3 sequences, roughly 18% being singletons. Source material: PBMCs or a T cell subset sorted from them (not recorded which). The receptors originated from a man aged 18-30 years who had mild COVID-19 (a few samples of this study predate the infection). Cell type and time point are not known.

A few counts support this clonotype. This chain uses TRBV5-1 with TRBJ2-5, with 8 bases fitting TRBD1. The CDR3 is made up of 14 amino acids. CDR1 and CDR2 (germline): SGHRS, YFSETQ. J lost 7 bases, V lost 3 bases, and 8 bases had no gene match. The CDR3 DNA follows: TGCGCCAGCAGCTACATGGACAGGGAGGTGACCCAGTACTTC. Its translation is CASSYMDREVTQYF.

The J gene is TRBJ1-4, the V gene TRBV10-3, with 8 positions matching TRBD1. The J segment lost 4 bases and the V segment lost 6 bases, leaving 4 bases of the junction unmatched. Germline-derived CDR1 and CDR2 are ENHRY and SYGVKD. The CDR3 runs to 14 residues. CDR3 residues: CAISPQGGNEKLFF. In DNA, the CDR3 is TGTGCCATCAGCCCACAGGGGGGTAATGAAAAACTGTTTTTT.

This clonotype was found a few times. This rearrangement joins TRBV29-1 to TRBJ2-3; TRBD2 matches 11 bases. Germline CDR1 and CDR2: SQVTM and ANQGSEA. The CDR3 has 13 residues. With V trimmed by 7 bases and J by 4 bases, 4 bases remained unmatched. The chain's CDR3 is CSASGGTPDTQYF. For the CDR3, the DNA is TGCAGCGCTAGCGGGGGGACCCCAGATACGCAGTATTTT.